The 15 T cell receptor beta chains listed next were all sequenced from one sample in a study of monozygotic twins with inflammatory bowel disease. One entry per CDR3 protein, without DNA, is what TCRdb gives after re-calling the 5' RACE reads. Its listing shows fewer than 200,000 distinct CDR3 sequences. The sequenced material came from blood. These receptors were obtained from a human donor with ulcerative colitis or Crohn's disease, or a healthy co-twin of an affected twin (not recorded which).

V is TRBV28 and J is TRBJ1-5; no DNA is available, so the TRBD1 call from TCRdb remains unchecked. Germline V gives CDR1 MDHEN, CDR2 SYDVKM. CDR3 length: 15 residues. The CDR3 protein is CASSRDVGGHQPQHF.

CDR3 protein: CASSLGTGGLNEQFF. The J gene is TRBJ2-1, the V gene TRBV5-1; TCRdb's D call of TRBD1 is untestable without DNA. The length of the CDR3 is 15 residues. Germline CDR1 is SGHRS and CDR2 is YFSETQ.

The chain uses TRBV20-1 and TRBJ2-7; TCRdb proposes TRBD2, but this gene call is untestable without DNA. Per germline, CDR1 DFQATT and CDR2 SNEGSKA (reference sequence). The CDR3 totals 13 residues. Here the CDR3 reads CSASLVAGGEQYF.

The J gene is TRBJ2-5, the V gene TRBV12-3 or TRBV12-4; TCRdb indicates TRBD2, and absent DNA this call remains unverified. This CDR3 spans 14 amino acids. CDR3 sequence: CASSPIAGGGTQYF.

CDR3 amino acids: CASSYGDTRPYTEAFF. The chain recombines TRBV6-2 or TRBV6-3 with TRBJ1-1; TCRdb names TRBD1, which stays unverified in the absence of DNA. The CDR3 runs to 16 residues. Germline V gene lookup returns CDR1 MNHEY and CDR2 SVGEGT.

This rearrangement joins TRBV7-2 to TRBJ2-2; TCRdb reports TRBD1, a call that lacks DNA to check it against. The CDR3 has 17 residues. From germline, CDR1 is SGHTA and CDR2 FQGNSA. CDR3 residues: CASSLYSTEPSTGELFF.

The chain carries TRBV15 and TRBJ1-5; absent DNA, TCRdb's TRBD1 call cannot be checked. This CDR3 has 16 residues. The germline V gene has CDR1 LNHNV and CDR2 YYDKDF (reference sequence). The CDR3 loop reads CATSRDPQGVSQPQHF.

CDR3 sequence: CASAAGEVVAEAFF. The V gene is TRBV28, the J gene TRBJ1-1. Germline-derived CDR1 and CDR2 are MDHEN and SYDVKM. This CDR3 comprises 14 residues.

The CDR3 protein is CATSSPSGPGWEQYF. The genes are TRBV15 and TRBJ2-7; the D call of TRBD1 rests on TCRdb alone, since no DNA is present to check it. Per germline, CDR1 LNHNV and CDR2 YYDKDF (reference sequence). This CDR3 region has 15 residues.

The rearrangement links TRBV5-1 to TRBJ1-1; TCRdb's D call of TRBD1 is untestable without DNA. Germline CDR1 and CDR2: SGHRS and YFSETQ. This CDR3 has 15 residues. This CDR3 is CASSSTGGVGTEAFF.

The gene calls are TRBV19 and TRBJ2-1; lacking DNA, the TRBD1 call made by TCRdb goes unchecked. Per germline, CDR1 LNHDA and CDR2 SQIVND (reference sequence). This CDR3 is built from 17 residues. The CDR3 sequence: CASSIPVRGGAYNEQFF.

The chain recombines TRBV6-5 with TRBJ2-1; the D call of TRBD2 rests on TCRdb alone, since no DNA is present to check it. Germline V gene lookup returns CDR1 MNHEY and CDR2 SVGAGI. This CDR3 is built from 13 residues. The CDR3 protein is CASKETSRNEQFF.

V gene TRBV3-1 combines with J gene TRBJ2-7; TCRdb designates TRBD2, a call that cannot be tested without DNA. The CDR3 extends over 14 amino acids. Looked up from germline, CDR1 is LGHDT and CDR2 is YNNKEL (reference sequence). CDR3 sequence: CASSRAGLSHEQYF.

The gene calls are TRBV7-2 and TRBJ1-4. This CDR3 comprises 13 residues. Germline CDR1 SGHTA, CDR2 FQGNSA. The CDR3 protein is CASRQAPNEKLFF. The full variable domain, in which reference TRBV7-2 and TRBJ1-4 provide the parts outside the CDR3, is GAGVSQSPSNKVTEKGKDVELRCDPISGHTALYWYRQSLGQGLEFLIYFQGNSAPDKSGLPSDRFSAERTGGSVSTLTIQRTQQEDSAVYLCASRQAPNEKLFFGSGTQLSVL.

The gene calls are TRBV28 and TRBJ2-1; no DNA is available, so the TRBD1 call from TCRdb remains unchecked. This CDR3 spans 13 amino acids. Germline values: CDR1 MDHEN, CDR2 SYDVKM. CDR3 amino acids: CASSLASRDEQFF.